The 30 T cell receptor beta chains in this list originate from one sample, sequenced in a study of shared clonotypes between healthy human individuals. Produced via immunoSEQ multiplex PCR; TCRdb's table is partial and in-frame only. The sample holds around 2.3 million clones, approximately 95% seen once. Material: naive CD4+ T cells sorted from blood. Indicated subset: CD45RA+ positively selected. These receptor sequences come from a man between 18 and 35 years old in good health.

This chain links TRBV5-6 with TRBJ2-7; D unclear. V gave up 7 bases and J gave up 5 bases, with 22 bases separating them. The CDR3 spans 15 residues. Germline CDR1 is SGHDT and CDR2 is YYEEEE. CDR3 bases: TGTGCCAGCGCTCTCCTCATCGGCTCGAGGCACGAGCAGTACTTC. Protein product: CASALLIGSRHEQYF.

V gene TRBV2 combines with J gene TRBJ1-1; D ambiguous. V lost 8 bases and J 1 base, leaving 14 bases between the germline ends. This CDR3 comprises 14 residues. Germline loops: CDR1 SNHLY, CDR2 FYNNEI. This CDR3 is CASVSVNGNTEAFF. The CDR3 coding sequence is TGTGCCAGCGTATCTGTCAACGGGAACACTGAAGCTTTCTTT.

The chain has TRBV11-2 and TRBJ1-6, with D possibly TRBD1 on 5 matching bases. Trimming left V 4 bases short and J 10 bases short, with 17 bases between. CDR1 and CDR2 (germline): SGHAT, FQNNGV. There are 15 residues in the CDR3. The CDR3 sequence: CASSSLGQGTSPLHF. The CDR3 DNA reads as TGTGCCAGCAGCTCCCTCGGGCAGGGAACCTCACCCCTCCACTTT.

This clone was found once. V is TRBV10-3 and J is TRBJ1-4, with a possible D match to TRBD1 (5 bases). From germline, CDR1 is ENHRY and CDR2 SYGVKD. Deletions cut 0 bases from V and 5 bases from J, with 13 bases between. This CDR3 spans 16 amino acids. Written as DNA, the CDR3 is TGTGCCATCAGTGAGTCGTCGCAGGGCCTAAATGAAAAACTGTTTTTT. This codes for CAISESSQGLNEKLFF.

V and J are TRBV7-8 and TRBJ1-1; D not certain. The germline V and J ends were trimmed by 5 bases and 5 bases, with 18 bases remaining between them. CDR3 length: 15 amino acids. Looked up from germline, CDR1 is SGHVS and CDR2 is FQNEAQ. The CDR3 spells CASSRGWGEETEAFF. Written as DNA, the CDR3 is TGTGCCAGCAGCCGAGGGTGGGGAGAAGAAACTGAAGCTTTCTTT.

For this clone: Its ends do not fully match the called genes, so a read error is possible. The CDR3 nucleotides are TGTGCCAGCATTGAAGGGGGCGCGAGCTATGGCTACACCTTC. This encodes CASIEGGASYGYTF. This chain connects TRBV6-1 to TRBJ1-2; 7 bases line up with TRBD1. This CDR3 is built from 14 residues. Germline-derived CDR1 and CDR2 are MNHNS and SASEGT.

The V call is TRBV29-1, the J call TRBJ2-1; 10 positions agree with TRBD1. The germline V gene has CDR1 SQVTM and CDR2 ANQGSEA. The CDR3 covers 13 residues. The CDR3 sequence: CSSRDRGSNEQFF. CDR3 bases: TGCAGTTCCCGGGACAGGGGTAGCAATGAGCAGTTCTTC.

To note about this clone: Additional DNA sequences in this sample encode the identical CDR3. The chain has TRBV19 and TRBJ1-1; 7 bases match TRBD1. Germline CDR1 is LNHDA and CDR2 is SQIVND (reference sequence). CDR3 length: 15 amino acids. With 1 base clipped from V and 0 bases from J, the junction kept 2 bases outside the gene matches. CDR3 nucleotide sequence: TGTGCCAGTAGTATAGGAGACAGGGTGAACACTGAAGCTTTCTTT. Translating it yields CASSIGDRVNTEAFF. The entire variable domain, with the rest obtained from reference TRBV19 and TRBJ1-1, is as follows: DGGITQSPKYLFRKEGQNVTLSCEQNLNHDAMYWYRQDPGQGLRLIYYSQIVNDFQKGDIAEGYSVSREKKESFPLTVTSAQKNPTAFYLCASSIGDRVNTEAFFGQGTRLTVV.

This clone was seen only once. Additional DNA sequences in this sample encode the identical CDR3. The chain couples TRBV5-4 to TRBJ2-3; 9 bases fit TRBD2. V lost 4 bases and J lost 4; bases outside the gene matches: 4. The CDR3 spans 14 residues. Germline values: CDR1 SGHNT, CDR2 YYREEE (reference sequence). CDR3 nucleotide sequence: TGTGCCAGCAGCCGGGGACTAGCCGCAGATACGCAGTATTTT. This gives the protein CASSRGLAADTQYF.

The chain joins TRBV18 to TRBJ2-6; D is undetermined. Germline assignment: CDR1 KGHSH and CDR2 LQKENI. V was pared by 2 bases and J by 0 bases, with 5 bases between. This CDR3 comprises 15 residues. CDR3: CASSPELSGANVLTF. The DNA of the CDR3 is TGTGCCAGCTCACCAGAACTCTCTGGGGCCAACGTCCTGACTTTC.

Here the CDR3 DNA reads TGTGCCTGGAGTGAAATGGATGAAAAACTGTTTTTT. Translated: CAWSEMDEKLFF. The chain employs TRBV30 and TRBJ1-4; no clear D gene. Germline CDR1 and CDR2: GTSNPN and SVGIG (reference sequence). With 1 base removed from V and 6 bases from J, the gap between germline ends came to 6 bases. This CDR3 contains 12 residues.

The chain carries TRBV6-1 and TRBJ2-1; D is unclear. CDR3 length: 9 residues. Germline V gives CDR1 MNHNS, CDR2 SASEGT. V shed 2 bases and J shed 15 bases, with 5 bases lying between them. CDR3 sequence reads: CASSERRFF. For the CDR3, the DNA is TGTGCCAGCAGTGAACGCCGGTTCTTC.

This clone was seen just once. This CDR3 reads CASSSTFQPQHF. In DNA, the CDR3 is TGTGCCAGCAGCTCAACCTTTCAGCCCCAGCATTTT. V usage is TRBV28 and J usage is TRBJ1-5; D not certain. Germline V gene sequence: CDR1 MDHEN, CDR2 SYDVKM. The CDR3 is 12 residues long. Trimming cost V 6 bases and J 6 bases, with 9 bases left between them.

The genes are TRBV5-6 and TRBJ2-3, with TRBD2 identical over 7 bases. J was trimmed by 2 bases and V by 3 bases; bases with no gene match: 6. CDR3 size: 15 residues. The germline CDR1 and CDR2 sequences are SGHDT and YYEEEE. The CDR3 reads CASSSGLVFTDTQYF. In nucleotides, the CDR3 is TGTGCCAGCAGCTCCGGACTAGTTTTCACAGATACGCAGTATTTT. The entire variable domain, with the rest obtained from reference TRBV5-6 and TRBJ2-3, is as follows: DAGVTQSPTHLIKTRGQQVTLRCSPKSGHDTVSWYQQALGQGPQFIFQYYEEEERQRGNFPDRFSGHQFPNYSSELNVNALLLGDSALYLCASSSGLVFTDTQYFGPGTRLTVL.

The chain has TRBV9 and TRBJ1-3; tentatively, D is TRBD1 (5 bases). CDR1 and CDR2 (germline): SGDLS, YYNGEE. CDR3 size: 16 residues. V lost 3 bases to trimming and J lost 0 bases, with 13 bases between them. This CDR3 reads CASSAQGRYSGNTIYF. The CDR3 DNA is TGTGCCAGCAGCGCTCAGGGACGTTACTCTGGAAACACCATATATTTT.

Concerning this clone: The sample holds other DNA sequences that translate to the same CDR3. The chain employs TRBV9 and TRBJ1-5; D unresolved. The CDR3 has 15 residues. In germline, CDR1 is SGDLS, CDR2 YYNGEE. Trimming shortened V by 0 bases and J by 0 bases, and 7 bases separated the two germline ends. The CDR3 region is CASSVAGGSNQPQHF. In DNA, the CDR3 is TGTGCCAGCAGCGTAGCCGGCGGTAGCAATCAGCCCCAGCATTTT.

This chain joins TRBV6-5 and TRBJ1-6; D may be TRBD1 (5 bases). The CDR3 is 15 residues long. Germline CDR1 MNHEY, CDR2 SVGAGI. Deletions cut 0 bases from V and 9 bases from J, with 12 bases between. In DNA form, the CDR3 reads TGTGCCAGCAGTTACTCGGGGGGGGGTGCTTCACCCCTCCACTTT. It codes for CASSYSGGGASPLHF.

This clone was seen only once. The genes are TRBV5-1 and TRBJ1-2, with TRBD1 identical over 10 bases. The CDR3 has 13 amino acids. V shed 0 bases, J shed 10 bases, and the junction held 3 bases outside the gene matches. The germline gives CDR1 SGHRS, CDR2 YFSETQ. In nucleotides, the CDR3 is TGCGCCAGCAGCTTGGGACAGGGGGCTGTCTACACCTTC. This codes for CASSLGQGAVYTF. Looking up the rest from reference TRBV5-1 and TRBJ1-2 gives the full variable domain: KAGVTQTPRYLIKTRGQQVTLSCSPISGHRSVSWYQQTPGQGLQFLFEYFSETQRNKGNFPGRFSGRQFSNSRSEMNVSTLELGDSALYLCASSLGQGAVYTFGSGTRLTVV.

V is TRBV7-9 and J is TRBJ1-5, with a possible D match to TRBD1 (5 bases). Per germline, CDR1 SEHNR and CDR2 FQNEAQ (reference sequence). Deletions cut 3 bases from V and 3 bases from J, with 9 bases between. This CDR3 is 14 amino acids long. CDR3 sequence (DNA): TGTGCCAGCAGCTTGTCGACAGACAATCAGCCCCAGCATTTT. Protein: CASSLSTDNQPQHF.

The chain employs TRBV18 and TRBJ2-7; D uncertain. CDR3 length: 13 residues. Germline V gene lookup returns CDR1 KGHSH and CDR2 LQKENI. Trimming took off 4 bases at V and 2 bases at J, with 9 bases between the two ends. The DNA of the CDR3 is TGTGCCAGCTCACGCGACATCACCTACGAGCAGTACTTC. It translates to CASSRDITYEQYF.

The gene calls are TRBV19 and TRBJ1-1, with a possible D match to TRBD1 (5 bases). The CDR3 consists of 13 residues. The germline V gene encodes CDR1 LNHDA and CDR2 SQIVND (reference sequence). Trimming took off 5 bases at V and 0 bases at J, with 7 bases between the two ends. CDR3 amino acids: CASSDSLNTEAFF. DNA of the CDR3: TGTGCCAGTAGTGACAGTTTGAACACTGAAGCTTTCTTT.

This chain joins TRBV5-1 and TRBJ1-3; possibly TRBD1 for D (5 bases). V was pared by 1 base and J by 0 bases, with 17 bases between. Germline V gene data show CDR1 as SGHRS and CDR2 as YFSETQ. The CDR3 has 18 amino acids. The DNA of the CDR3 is TGCGCCAGCAGCTTGACAGGCTCACTACTTAACTCTGGAAACACCATATATTTT. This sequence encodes CASSLTGSLLNSGNTIYF. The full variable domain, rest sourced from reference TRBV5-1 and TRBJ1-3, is KAGVTQTPRYLIKTRGQQVTLSCSPISGHRSVSWYQQTPGQGLQFLFEYFSETQRNKGNFPGRFSGRQFSNSRSEMNVSTLELGDSALYLCASSLTGSLLNSGNTIYFGEGSWLTVV.

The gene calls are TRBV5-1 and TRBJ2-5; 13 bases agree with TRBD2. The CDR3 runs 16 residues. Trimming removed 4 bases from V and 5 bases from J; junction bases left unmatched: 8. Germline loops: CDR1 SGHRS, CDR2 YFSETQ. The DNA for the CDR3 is TGCGCCAGCAGCCAAACTAGCGGGGGGGCCGGGGAGACCCAGTACTTC. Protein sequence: CASSQTSGGAGETQYF.

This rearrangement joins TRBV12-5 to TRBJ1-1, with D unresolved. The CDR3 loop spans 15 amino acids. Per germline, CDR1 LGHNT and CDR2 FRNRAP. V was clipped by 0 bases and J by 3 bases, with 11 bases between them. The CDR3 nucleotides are TGTGCTAGTGGTTTGGTATTAGGAAAGGACACTGAAGCTTTCTTT. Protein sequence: CASGLVLGKDTEAFF.

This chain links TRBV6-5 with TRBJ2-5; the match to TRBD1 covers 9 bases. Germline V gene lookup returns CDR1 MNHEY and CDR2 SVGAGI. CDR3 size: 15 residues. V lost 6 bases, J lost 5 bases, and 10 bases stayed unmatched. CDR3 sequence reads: CASSRAGQGSETQYF. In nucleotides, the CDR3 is TGTGCCAGCAGCCGGGCGGGACAGGGTTCGGAGACCCAGTACTTC.

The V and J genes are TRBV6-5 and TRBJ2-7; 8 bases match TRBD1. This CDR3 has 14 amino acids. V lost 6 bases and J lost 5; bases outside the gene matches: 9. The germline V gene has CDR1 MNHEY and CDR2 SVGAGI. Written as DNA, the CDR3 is TGTGCCAGCAGACAAGGACAGGGATTTAACGAGCAGTACTTC. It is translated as CASRQGQGFNEQYF.

The CDR3 coding sequence is TGTGCCAGTAGTGCGTCGGACAGGGGGCCCACAACTGAAGCTTTCTTT. Translation gives CASSASDRGPTTEAFF. The rearrangement links TRBV19 to TRBJ1-1; 11 nucleotides align to TRBD1. CDR3 length: 16 residues. J was trimmed by 5 bases and V by 5 bases; bases with no gene match: 10. CDR1 is LNHDA and CDR2 is SQIVND in the germline V gene (reference sequence).

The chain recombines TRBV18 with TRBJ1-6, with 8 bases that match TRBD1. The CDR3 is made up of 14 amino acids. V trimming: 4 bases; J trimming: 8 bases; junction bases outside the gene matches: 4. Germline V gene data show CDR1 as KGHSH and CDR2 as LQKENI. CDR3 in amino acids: CASSLDRGYSPLHF. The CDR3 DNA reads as TGTGCCAGCTCACTTGACAGGGGTTATTCACCCCTCCACTTT.

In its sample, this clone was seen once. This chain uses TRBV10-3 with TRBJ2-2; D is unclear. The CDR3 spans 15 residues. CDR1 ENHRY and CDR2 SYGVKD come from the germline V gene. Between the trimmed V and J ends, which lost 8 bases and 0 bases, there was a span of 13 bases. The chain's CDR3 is CAIGVGSANTGELFF. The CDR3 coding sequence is TGTGCCATCGGGGTCGGTTCAGCGAACACCGGGGAGCTGTTTTTT.

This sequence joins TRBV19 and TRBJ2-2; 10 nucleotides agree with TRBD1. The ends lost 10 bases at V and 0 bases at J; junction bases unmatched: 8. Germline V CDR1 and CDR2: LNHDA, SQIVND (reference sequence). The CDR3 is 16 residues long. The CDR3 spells CATLTGGPTNTGELFF. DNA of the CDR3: TGTGCCACCCTGACAGGGGGCCCAACGAACACCGGGGAGCTGTTTTTT.